Listed here are 7 T cell receptor beta chains from one sample, sequenced in a study of blood T cells in healthy people across ages. A second about 7 to 12 cycle PCR used barcoded and J-beta primers. MiXCR was run by TCRdb on the 5' RACE reads, yielding one entry per CDR3 protein. In the table there are approximately 880,000 distinct CDR3 sequences, around 46% of which are singletons. Sequenced input: blood. Receptors originate from a man in his thirties or forties in good health.

This chain connects TRBV6-1 to TRBJ2-7, with D tentatively TRBD1 (6 bases). The J call is uncertain, as TRBJ2-5 better fits the DNA end. The CDR3 totals 16 residues. Germline assignment: CDR1 MNHNS and CDR2 SASEGT. CDR3 region: CASSDTGHQLTETQYF. CDR3 bases: TGTGCCAGCAGTGATACAGGGCACCAGTTAACAGAGACCCAGTACTTC.

V gene TRBV21-1 combines with J gene TRBJ2-6; TRBD1 was called by the table and not checked on the DNA. TRBV21-1 is flagged as a pseudogene. This CDR3 contains 19 residues. CDR3 coding DNA: TGTGCCAGCAGGGAGGGTCACGGGACAGGTGCCTTCTGGGCCAACGTCCTGACTTTC. Protein product: CASREGHGTGAFWANVLTF.

This clonotype came up many times. The rearrangement links TRBV28 to TRBJ2-5; TRBD2 matches 7 bases. Germline loops: CDR1 MDHEN, CDR2 SYDVKM. The CDR3 runs 16 residues. Trimming cost V 7 bases and J 3 bases; bases outside gene matches: 14. This chain's CDR3 is CASKSFTSVSKETQYF. CDR3 nucleotides: TGTGCCAGCAAAAGCTTTACTAGCGTGTCGAAAGAGACCCAGTACTTC.

V is TRBV30 and J is TRBJ2-5, with TRBD1 matching 7 bases. The CDR3 sequence is 13 residues long. The V segment lost 5 bases and the J segment 5 bases; nucleotides outside the gene matches: 8. Germline CDR1 is GTSNPN and CDR2 is SVGIG (reference sequence). The CDR3 sequence: CAWEEGARETQYF. For the CDR3, the DNA is TGTGCCTGGGAAGAGGGGGCTCGTGAGACCCAGTACTTC.

The V gene is TRBV24-1, the J gene TRBJ1-2; no reliable D call. The V end was cut by 5 bases, the J end by 4 bases, with 13 bases between. Germline V CDR1 and CDR2: KGHDR, SFDVKD. The CDR3 runs 14 residues. The CDR3 sequence: CATSVREFSYGYTF. The DNA of the CDR3 is TGTGCCACCAGTGTTCGGGAGTTTAGCTATGGCTACACCTTC.

V and J are TRBV12-3 or TRBV12-4 and TRBJ2-3, with D hard to call. There are 15 residues in the CDR3. The ends were cut back, 4 bases at V and 2 bases at J, with 13 bases in the middle. The CDR3 nucleotides are TGTGCCAGCAGTTCGCAGTTACTGAACACAGATACGCAGTATTTT. It codes for CASSSQLLNTDTQYF.

This clonotype was seen more than once but under ten times. The V call is TRBV7-8, the J call TRBJ2-7, with D possibly TRBD1 on 6 matching bases. Germline V gene data show CDR1 as SGHVS and CDR2 as FQNEAQ. With 3 bases removed from V and 1 base from J, the gap between germline ends came to 13 bases. The CDR3 is made up of 15 amino acids. This CDR3 reads CASSLLGGRSYEQYF. The CDR3 nucleotides are TGTGCCAGCAGCTTGTTAGGGGGTAGGTCCTACGAGCAGTACTTC.